Listed below are T cell receptor beta chains from one sample, sequenced in a study of T-cell memory formation after mild COVID-19. TCRdb ran MiXCR on the 5' RACE reads and lists one entry per CDR3 protein. The sample holds around 510,000 distinct CDR3 sequences, roughly a fifth seen once. Sequenced material: PBMCs or a T cell subset sorted from them (not recorded which). Every receptor here comes from an adult woman who had mild COVID-19 (a few samples of this study predate the infection). Cell type and time point are not known. Both conserved end residues are part of each CDR3. The D gene is left open where the match is weak. A clone size is listed for some rows: how often the clone was seen (once, few, many), or a class if it is expanded.

size: -; D: TRBD2; V: TRBV3-1; J: TRBJ2-7; CDR3: CATSPGSGNYEQYF; DNA: TGTGCCACCTCCCCCGGGAGCGGGAACTACGAGCAGTACTTC
size: few; D: -; V: TRBV7-3; J: TRBJ1-1; CDR3: CASSRQASVTEAFF; DNA: TGTGCCAGCAGCAGACAGGCCTCAGTGACTGAAGCTTTCTTT
size: few; D: -; V: TRBV3-1; J: TRBJ2-7; CDR3: CASSQEQTYEQYF; DNA: TGTGCCAGCAGCCAAGAGCAAACCTACGAGCAGTACTTC
size: few; D: TRBD2; V: TRBV12-3/TRBV12-4; J: TRBJ2-1; CDR3: CASSLLARGLLAGGRGNEQFF; DNA: TGTGCCAGCAGTTTATTAGCCCGGGGGCTTTTAGCGGGAGGGCGAGGCAATGAGCAGTTCTTC
size: -; D: TRBD1; V: TRBV6-5; J: TRBJ2-7; CDR3: CASSTSGTGSYEQYF; DNA: TGTGCCAGCAGTACCTCAGGGACAGGGTCCTACGAGCAGTACTTC
size: -; D: TRBD1; V: TRBV12-3/TRBV12-4; J: TRBJ2-7; CDR3: CASSPLTGGLVYEQYF; DNA: TGTGCCAGCAGTCCGCTGACAGGGGGCTTAGTATACGAGCAGTACTTC
size: -; D: -; V: TRBV2; J: TRBJ1-1; CDR3: CASKSGTRTEAFF; DNA: TGTGCCAGCAAGTCGGGAACGAGAACTGAAGCTTTCTTT
size: few; D: TRBD2; V: TRBV12-3/TRBV12-4; J: TRBJ2-1; CDR3: CASSLNSGGEGNEQFF; DNA: TGTGCCAGCAGTCTTAATAGCGGGGGAGAGGGGAATGAGCAGTTCTTC
size: many; D: TRBD1; V: TRBV12-3/TRBV12-4; J: TRBJ1-5; CDR3: CASSQGQGVLNQPQHF; DNA: TGTGCCAGCAGTCAGGGACAGGGGGTCCTCAATCAGCCCCAGCATTTT
size: few; D: -; V: TRBV5-4; J: TRBJ2-5; CDR3: CASSLTAETQYF; DNA: TGTGCCAGCAGCCTCACCGCGGAGACCCAGTACTTC
size: -; D: -; V: TRBV7-9; J: TRBJ1-4; CDR3: CASSYQGTNEKLFF; DNA: TGTGCCAGCAGCTACCAGGGAACTAATGAAAAACTGTTTTTT
size: few; D: -; V: TRBV7-9; J: TRBJ1-1; CDR3: CASSVNTEAFF; DNA: TGTGCCAGCAGTGTGAACACTGAAGCTTTCTTT
size: -; D: TRBD2; V: TRBV19; J: TRBJ2-7; CDR3: CASSIRLAGGFYEQYF; DNA: TGTGCCAGTAGTATAAGACTAGCGGGGGGCTTCTACGAGCAGTACTTC
size: -; D: -; V: TRBV6-5; J: TRBJ2-5; CDR3: CASSYSSQRETQYF; DNA: TGTGCCAGCAGTTACTCGAGCCAGAGAGAGACCCAGTACTTC
size: -; D: -; V: TRBV12-3/TRBV12-4; J: TRBJ2-3; CDR3: CASCLHFTDTQYF; DNA: TGTGCCAGCTGTTTGCACTTCACAGATACGCAGTATTTT
size: -; D: TRBD1; V: TRBV6-5; J: TRBJ2-7; CDR3: CASRADRGQSEQYF; DNA: TGTGCCAGCAGGGCCGACAGGGGGCAGAGCGAGCAGTACTTC
size: -; D: -; V: TRBV11-2; J: TRBJ1-4; CDR3: CASSLLLGGTNEKLFF; DNA: TGTGCCAGCAGCTTACTTCTGGGGGGCACTAATGAAAAACTGTTTTTT
size: many; D: -; V: TRBV4-1; J: TRBJ1-4; CDR3: CASSQVRNRNEKLFF; DNA: TGCGCCAGCAGCCAAGTGAGAAATCGTAATGAAAAACTGTTTTTT
size: few; D: TRBD1; V: TRBV6-5; J: TRBJ1-1; CDR3: CASRLTQGANTEAFF; DNA: TGTGCCAGCAGACTTACACAGGGGGCAAACACTGAAGCTTTCTTT
size: many; D: -; V: TRBV7-9; J: TRBJ2-2; CDR3: CASSLVPNTGELFF; DNA: TGTGCCAGCAGCTTAGTCCCGAACACCGGGGAGCTGTTTTTT